A single sample gave rise to the 22 T cell receptor beta chains below, sequenced in a study of CD8 T cells in ankylosing spondylitis. TCRdb ran MiXCR on the 5' RACE reads and lists one entry per CDR3 protein. Of 200,000 to 250,000 distinct CDR3 sequences in the sample, roughly 10% were seen once. The source material was blood, either unsorted or a sorted T cell fraction (not recorded which). These TCRs come from a male donor with ankylosing spondylitis or in good health (not recorded which).

This clonotype was detected many times. CDR3 residues: CATSRAWSDQETQYF. CDR3 nucleotides: TGTGCCACCAGCAGAGCGTGGAGTGACCAAGAGACCCAGTACTTC. V gene TRBV15 combines with J gene TRBJ2-5, with unresolved D. The CDR3 loop spans 15 amino acids. Germline CDR1 and CDR2: LNHNV and YYDKDF (reference sequence). V gave up 1 base and J gave up 0 bases, with 9 bases separating them.

This clonotype was counted only a few times. The rearrangement links TRBV3-1 to TRBJ2-1, with 7 positions matching TRBD1. The CDR3 consists of 16 residues. Germline lookup yields CDR1 LGHDT and CDR2 YNNKEL (reference sequence). The J segment lost 0 bases and the V segment lost 4 bases, leaving 6 bases of the junction unmatched. In DNA, the CDR3 is TGTGCCAGCAGCCCCCGTTGGGACAGCTCCTACAATGAGCAGTTCTTC. Amino acids: CASSPRWDSSYNEQFF.

V usage is TRBV29-1 and J usage is TRBJ2-1; TRBD2 agrees at 11 bases. The junction had 8 bases not matched to a gene; V was cut back by 5 bases and J by 5 bases. CDR1 SQVTM and CDR2 ANQGSEA come from the germline V gene. The CDR3 has 15 residues. The CDR3 loop reads CSVYATSGGDNEQFF. The DNA of the CDR3 is TGCAGCGTTTACGCTACTAGCGGGGGAGACAATGAGCAGTTCTTC.

This clonotype was seen repeatedly, ten times or more. This chain connects TRBV20-1 to TRBJ1-5, with D uncertain. CDR3 length: 12 residues. Looked up from germline, CDR1 is DFQATT and CDR2 is SNEGSKA (reference sequence). Trimming shortened V by 0 bases and J by 6 bases, and 6 bases separated the two germline ends. Here the CDR3 reads CSARDLGQPQHF. The CDR3 region has the DNA TGCAGTGCTAGAGATTTGGGTCAGCCCCAGCATTTT.

This clonotype showed up many times. This chain joins TRBV6-1 and TRBJ1-3; D gene unclear. Germline V gene data show CDR1 as MNHNS and CDR2 as SASEGT. V was pared by 0 bases and J by 7 bases, with 13 bases between. The CDR3 length is 15 residues. The CDR3 DNA follows: TGTGCCAGCAGTGAAGCTAAGGGATTGGGGAACACCATATATTTT. This codes for CASSEAKGLGNTIYF.

Ten or more counts support this clonotype. The chain uses TRBV5-1 and TRBJ1-5, with a weak D call TRBD1 (5 bases). The ends were cut back, 0 bases at V and 4 bases at J, with 8 bases in the middle. Germline V gives CDR1 SGHRS, CDR2 YFSETQ. This CDR3 has 14 amino acids. DNA for the CDR3: TGCGCCAGCAGCTTGGCAGGGTTAAATCAGCCCCAGCATTTT. It codes for CASSLAGLNQPQHF.

This clonotype occurred a few times. This sequence joins TRBV19 and TRBJ2-1, with 7 bases aligning to TRBD2. With 5 bases clipped from V and 8 bases from J, the junction kept 15 bases outside the gene matches. This CDR3 is built from 16 residues. Germline CDR1 LNHDA, CDR2 SQIVND (reference sequence). CDR3 DNA: TGTGCCAGTAGTCTCCGGGGGGTGTTTGTCGAGTATGAGCAGTTCTTC. Encoded protein: CASSLRGVFVEYEQFF. The whole variable domain, remainder taken from reference TRBV19 and TRBJ2-1, is DGGITQSPKYLFRKEGQNVTLSCEQNLNHDAMYWYRQDPGQGLRLIYYSQIVNDFQKGDIAEGYSVSREKKESFPLTVTSAQKNPTAFYLCASSLRGVFVEYEQFFGPGTRLTVL.

This clonotype was seen at least ten times. The chain joins TRBV20-1 to TRBJ2-7; D remains unclear. The V gene's germline CDR1 is DFQATT and CDR2 SNEGSKA (reference sequence). With 0 bases removed from V and 5 bases from J, the gap between germline ends came to 14 bases. This CDR3 region has 14 residues. Here the CDR3 reads CSARDRRRPHEQYF. CDR3 DNA sequence: TGCAGTGCTAGAGATCGTCGAAGGCCTCACGAGCAGTACTTC.

This clonotype was seen at least ten times. The chain employs TRBV28 and TRBJ2-2; D is undetermined. CDR1 and CDR2 (germline): MDHEN, SYDVKM. V lost 6 bases and J 9 bases, leaving 11 bases between the germline ends. CDR3 length equals 12 residues. The DNA for the CDR3 is TGTGCCAGCAGCCGAGCGCTTAGGGAGCTGTTTTTT. Translated: CASSRALRELFF.

V gene TRBV11-2 combines with J gene TRBJ1-2; D gene ambiguous. The ends were cut back, 0 bases at V and 5 bases at J, with 10 bases in the middle. The CDR3 consists of 14 residues. CDR1 and CDR2 from the germline V gene are SGHAT and FQNNGV. In nucleotides, the CDR3 is TGTGCCAGCAGCTTAGATCTGGCACCGTATGGCTACACCTTC. It translates to CASSLDLAPYGYTF.

There are many counts of this clonotype. This sequence joins TRBV11-2 and TRBJ2-1, with 7 positions matching TRBD2. The germline V gene encodes CDR1 SGHAT and CDR2 FQNNGV. The CDR3 loop spans 17 amino acids. V dropped 5 bases and J dropped 3; count of bases not matched to a gene: 13. The CDR3 bases are TGTGCCAGCAGCCCCGGCTGGGCGGGAGACGTCTACAATGAGCAGTTCTTC. Residues: CASSPGWAGDVYNEQFF. Drawing the rest from reference TRBV11-2 and TRBJ2-1, the complete variable domain is EAGVAQSPRYKIIEKRQSVAFWCNPISGHATLYWYQQILGQGPKLLIQFQNNGVVDDSQLPKDRFSAERLKGVDSTLKIQPAKLEDSAVYLCASSPGWAGDVYNEQFFGPGTRLTVL.

This clonotype was observed a handful of times. The chain employs TRBV13 and TRBJ2-7; 7 bases fit TRBD1. The CDR3 extends over 13 amino acids. V shed 6 bases and J 5 bases; nucleotides not matched to a gene: 7. Germline-derived CDR1 and CDR2 are PRHDT and FYEKMQ (reference sequence). The CDR3 loop is CASSPGTDHEQYF. The CDR3 DNA reads TGTGCCAGCAGTCCCGGGACAGACCACGAGCAGTACTTC.

This clonotype was picked up many times. The chain uses TRBV5-1 and TRBJ1-3; tentative D call: TRBD1 (5 bases). The CDR3 loop spans 15 amino acids. The germline V gene encodes CDR1 SGHRS and CDR2 YFSETQ. V was trimmed by 0 bases and J by 0 bases, leaving 7 bases between them. The CDR3 protein is CASSLEGYSGNTIYF. The CDR3 bases are TGCGCCAGCAGCTTGGAGGGGTACTCTGGAAACACCATATATTTT.

The V call is TRBV12-3 or TRBV12-4, the J call TRBJ1-2; D remains ambiguous. Trimming pared 3 bases from V and 8 bases from J, leaving 13 bases between. The CDR3 has 13 residues. CDR3 loop: CASSFTVRGGYTF. CDR3 nucleotide sequence: TGTGCCAGCAGTTTTACCGTCCGGGGAGGCTACACCTTC.

In nucleotides, the CDR3 is TGCAGTGCTGAGGACAGGGGCTTTTACACTGAAGCTTTCTTT. As protein: CSAEDRGFYTEAFF. The chain employs TRBV20-1 and TRBJ1-1, with 9 bases identical to TRBD1. With V trimmed by 5 bases and J by 3 bases, 7 bases remained unmatched. Germline CDR1 and CDR2: DFQATT and SNEGSKA (reference sequence). This CDR3 has 14 residues.

This clonotype turned up a few times. This rearrangement joins TRBV12-3 or TRBV12-4 to TRBJ2-7, with 8 bases matching TRBD1. This CDR3 is built from 13 residues. The V segment lost 6 bases and the J segment 5 bases; nucleotides outside the gene matches: 6. CDR3 in amino acids: CASSNRGSHEQYF. The CDR3, as DNA: TGTGCCAGCAGCAACAGGGGGTCCCACGAGCAGTACTTC.

This clonotype has a count of ten or more. The chain combines TRBV5-1 with TRBJ2-1, with 13 bases that match TRBD2. The CDR3 contains 18 residues. CDR1 SGHRS and CDR2 YFSETQ come from the germline V gene. Trimming removed 2 bases from V and 0 bases from J; junction bases left unmatched: 5. CDR3: CASSFKLAGGVSYNEQFF. DNA of the CDR3: TGCGCCAGCAGCTTTAAACTAGCGGGAGGGGTCTCCTACAATGAGCAGTTCTTC. The whole variable domain, remainder taken from reference TRBV5-1 and TRBJ2-1, is KAGVTQTPRYLIKTRGQQVTLSCSPISGHRSVSWYQQTPGQGLQFLFEYFSETQRNKGNFPGRFSGRQFSNSRSEMNVSTLELGDSALYLCASSFKLAGGVSYNEQFFGPGTRLTVL.

This clonotype showed up many times. V usage is TRBV20-1 and J usage is TRBJ2-5; perhaps TRBD1 as D (6 bases). CDR1 and CDR2 from the germline V gene are DFQATT and SNEGSKA (reference sequence). The CDR3 is 12 amino acids. V was trimmed by 3 bases and J by 7 bases, leaving 12 bases between them. CDR3 sequence (DNA): TGCAGTGCTAGTGACCAGACAGGGACCCAGTACTTC. This codes for CSASDQTGTQYF.

Comments on this clonotype: This may stem from a read error, because a much larger clone lies one nucleotide away. The chain couples TRBV2 to TRBJ2-5; D is perhaps TRBD2 (5 bases). Germline CDR1 is SNHLY and CDR2 is FYNNEI. There are 13 residues in the CDR3. The CDR3 DNA is TGTGCCAGCAGTGTAGCGAACCAAAAGACCCAGTACTTC. It codes for CASSVANQKTQYF.

This clonotype appeared many times. The chain carries TRBV4-1 and TRBJ2-1, with D unresolved. This CDR3 is built from 16 residues. Germline V gene sequence: CDR1 MGHRA, CDR2 YSYEKL. Trimming took off 0 bases at V and 8 bases at J, with 17 bases between the two ends. As DNA, the CDR3 is TGCGCCAGCAGCCAAGACCGGGTCCCTATCTTACATGAGCAGTTCTTC. The encoded protein is CASSQDRVPILHEQFF.

The table lists this clonotype with many counts. This chain links TRBV20-1 with TRBJ2-7, with D perhaps TRBD1 (6 bases). The V gene's germline CDR1 is DFQATT and CDR2 SNEGSKA (reference sequence). Trimming stripped 1 base from V and 1 base from J, with 14 bases between. The CDR3 is 15 residues long. The CDR3 coding sequence is TGCAGTGCTAGAGTTAGTGGGGGCGTATCCTACGAGCAGTACTTC. Translated: CSARVSGGVSYEQYF.

This chain links TRBV6-5 with TRBJ2-7; D unclear. Trimming pared 6 bases from V and 6 bases from J, leaving 6 bases between. From germline, CDR1 is MNHEY and CDR2 SVGAGI. CDR3 size: 10 residues. The CDR3 nucleotides are TGTGCCAGCAGGGGTCTCGAGCAGTACTTC. Protein product: CASRGLEQYF.